The T cell receptor (beta chain) described here comes from a study of graft-versus-host responses after intestinal transplantation. About the research overall: Transplants given to recipients were multivisceral, liver-intestinal, or isolated intestinal.

Here immunoSEQ multiplex PCR was the method, and the copy in TCRdb shows in-frame clones only, minus some. The table has approximately 130,000 clones, 90% to 95% seen once. As regards this clone: Its antigen is not known.

Trimming removed 5 bases from V and 8 bases from J, with 14 bases in between. Per the germline V gene, CDR1 is SGHDT and CDR2 is YYEEEE. This CDR3 spans 13 amino acids. Sequenced here: unstimulated CD4+ T cells sorted from spleen or lymph node cells, sampled before intestinal transplant. The TCR was taken from a human donor who received an intestinal transplant. The chain recombines TRBV5-6 with TRBJ2-1; the D gene is possibly TRBD1 (6 bases). CDR3 residues: CASSYRVVYEQFF. For the CDR3, the DNA is TGTGCCAGCAGTTACAGGGTAGTGTATGAGCAGTTCTTC.